The clone carrying this T cell receptor beta chain was recorded many times. The antigen is undetermined. This record comes from a study of post-analysis software for immune sequencing data. Findings and limits, study-wide: Normalized Chao1 diversity in multiple sclerosis patients fell significantly below that of controls. Comparison of patients with controls showed five TRBV segments more frequent in patients, TRBV5-6, TRBV5-1 and TRBV20-1 among them.

Researchers reported that TCR beta cDNA libraries carried unique molecular identifiers. One entry per CDR3 protein, called by TCRdb with MiXCR from the PCR reads. The sample holds about 380,000 distinct CDR3 sequences, less than 40% seen once. In germline, CDR1 is SEHNR, CDR2 FQNEAQ (reference sequence). CDR3 length: 15 amino acids. V lost 5 bases and J lost 8; bases outside the gene matches: 12. The V call is TRBV7-9, the J call TRBJ2-1, with 7 bases aligning to TRBD1. The origin of this receptor is a girl aged 5-17 years with multiple sclerosis. Sequencing input: blood. In DNA, the CDR3 is TGTGCCAGCAGCCCCCCTCGGGCCCAGGGGGATGAGCAGTTCTTC. Its protein is CASSPPRAQGDEQFF.